The entry that follows covers one T cell receptor (beta chain) sequence. Sequencing was performed with immunoSEQ multiplex PCR; in TCRdb, only in-frame clones are kept and a portion is missing. There are 110,000 to 150,000 clones in the sample; 92% occur only once, and 2.5% to 4% lies in the top ten. This sample was included in a study of T cell responses to AZD1222 COVID-19 vaccine. CDR3 length equals 16 residues. J was trimmed by 0 bases and V by 2 bases; bases with no gene match: 7. Per germline, CDR1 LNHNV and CDR2 YYDKDF (reference sequence). Sequenced here: peripheral blood, sampled 28 days after the second AZD1222 dose. The genes are TRBV15 and TRBJ2-7, with 7 nucleotides matching TRBD1. This TCR derives from an adult who received the AZD1222 COVID-19 vaccine. CDR3 residues: CATSRNRDRASYEQYF. DNA of the CDR3: TGTGCCACCAGCAGAAACCGGGACAGAGCCTCCTACGAGCAGTACTTC.